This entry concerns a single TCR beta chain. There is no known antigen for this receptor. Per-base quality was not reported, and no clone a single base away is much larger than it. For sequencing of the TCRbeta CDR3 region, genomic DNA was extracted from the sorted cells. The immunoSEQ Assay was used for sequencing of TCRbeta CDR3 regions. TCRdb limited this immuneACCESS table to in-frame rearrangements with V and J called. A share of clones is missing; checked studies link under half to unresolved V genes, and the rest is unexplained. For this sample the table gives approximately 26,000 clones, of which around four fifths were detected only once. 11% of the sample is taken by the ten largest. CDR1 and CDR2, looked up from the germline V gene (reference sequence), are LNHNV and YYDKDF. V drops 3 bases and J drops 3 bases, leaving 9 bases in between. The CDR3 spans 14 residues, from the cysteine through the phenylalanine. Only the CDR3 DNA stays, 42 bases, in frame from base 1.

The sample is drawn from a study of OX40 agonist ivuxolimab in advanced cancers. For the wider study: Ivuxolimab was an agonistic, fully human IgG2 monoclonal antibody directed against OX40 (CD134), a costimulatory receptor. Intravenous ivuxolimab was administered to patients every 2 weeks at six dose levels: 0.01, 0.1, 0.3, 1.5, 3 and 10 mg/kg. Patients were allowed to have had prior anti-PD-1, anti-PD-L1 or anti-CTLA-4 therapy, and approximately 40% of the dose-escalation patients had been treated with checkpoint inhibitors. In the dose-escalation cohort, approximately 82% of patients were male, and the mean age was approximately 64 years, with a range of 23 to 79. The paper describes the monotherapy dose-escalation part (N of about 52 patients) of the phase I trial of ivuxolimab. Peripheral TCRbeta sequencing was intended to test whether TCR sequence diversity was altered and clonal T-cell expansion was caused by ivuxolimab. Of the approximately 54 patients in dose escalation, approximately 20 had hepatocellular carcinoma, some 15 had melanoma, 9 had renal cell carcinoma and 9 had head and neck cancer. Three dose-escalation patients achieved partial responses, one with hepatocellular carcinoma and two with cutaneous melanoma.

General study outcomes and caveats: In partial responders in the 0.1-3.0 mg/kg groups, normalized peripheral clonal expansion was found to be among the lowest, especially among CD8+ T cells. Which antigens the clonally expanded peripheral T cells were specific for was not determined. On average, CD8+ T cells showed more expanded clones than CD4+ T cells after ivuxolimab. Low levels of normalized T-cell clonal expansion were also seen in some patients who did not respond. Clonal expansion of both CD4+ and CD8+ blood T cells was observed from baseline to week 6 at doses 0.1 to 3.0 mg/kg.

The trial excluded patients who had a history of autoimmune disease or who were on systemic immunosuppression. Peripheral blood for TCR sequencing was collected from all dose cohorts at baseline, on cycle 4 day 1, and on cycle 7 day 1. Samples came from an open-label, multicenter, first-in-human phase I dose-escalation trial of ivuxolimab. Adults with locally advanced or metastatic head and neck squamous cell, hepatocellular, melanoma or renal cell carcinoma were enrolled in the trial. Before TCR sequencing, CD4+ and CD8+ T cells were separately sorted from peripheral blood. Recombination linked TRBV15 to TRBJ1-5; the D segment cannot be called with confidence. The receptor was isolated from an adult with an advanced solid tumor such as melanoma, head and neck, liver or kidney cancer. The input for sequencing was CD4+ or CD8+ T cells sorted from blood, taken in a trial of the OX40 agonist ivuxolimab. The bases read TGTGCCACCAGCAGCACCAGGAACAATCAGCCCCAGCATTTT. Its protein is CATSSTRNNQPQHF. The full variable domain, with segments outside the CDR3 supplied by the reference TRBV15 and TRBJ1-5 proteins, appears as DAMVIQNPRYQVTQFGKPVTLSCSQTLNHNVMYWYQQKSSQAPKLLFHYYDKDFNNEADTPDNFQSRRPNTSFCFLDIRSPGLGDTAMYLCATSSTRNNQPQHFGDGTRLSIL.